The clone carrying this TCR beta chain was counted a few times. What it binds is not known. The entry originates in a study of early T cells in non-severe SARS-CoV-2 infection. Individual cDNA molecules were tagged with unique molecular identifiers. TCRdb independently ran MiXCR on the 5' RACE reads; one entry per CDR3 protein. The table lists around 52,000 distinct CDR3 sequences, around 13% of them singletons. Study-wide findings and caveats: The matching step, a VDJdb search, favored anti-spike CD8 responses and missed private and CD4 specificities.

The CDR3 runs 14 residues. Germline trimming cut 2 bases from V and 4 bases from J; bases unmatched to any gene: 3. Germline loops: CDR1 WSHSY, CDR2 SAAADI. The clonotype was recovered from an adult who was a healthcare worker with PCR-confirmed SARS-CoV-2 infection or an uninfected control (not recorded which). The specimen was whole blood. The chain couples TRBV10-2 to TRBJ1-1, with 8 bases identical to TRBD1. In nucleotides, the CDR3 is TGCGCCAGCAGTGAGCAGGGGGCGGCCACTGAAGCTTTCTTT. Translation: CASSEQGAATEAFF.